The rows below give T cell receptor beta chains drawn from one sample of a study of shared clonotypes between healthy human individuals. The assay was immunoSEQ multiplex PCR, and TCRdb's table has in-frame clones only and misses some. Of some 2,100,000 clones listed, roughly 91% are singletons. Sequencing was carried out using naive CD8+ T cells from PBMCs. These TCRs come from a man in his late teens or twenties in good health. Some clones in this sample may be carry-over from other donors' samples. Both conserved end residues are part of each CDR3. A D gene is named only where the DNA matches it firmly. Not every row has a clone size; where given, it reads once, few, many or a size class.

clone_size,j_call,d_call,v_call,cdr3_nt,cdr3_aa
-,TRBJ2-6,-,TRBV27,TGTGCCAGCAGGGCGGGCAACGTCCTGACTTTC,CASRAGNVLTF
-,TRBJ1-5,TRBD1,TRBV28,TGTGCCAGCACTCCAGGACAGGGAGGGCATCAGCCCCAGCATTTT,CASTPGQGGHQPQHF
-,TRBJ2-2,TRBD1,TRBV28,TGTGCCAGCAGGGCGGACAGGGGCTCCACCGGGGAGCTGTTTTTT,CASRADRGSTGELFF
-,TRBJ1-6,-,TRBV30,TGTGCCTGGAGTGTGGGGGGCCGGAGCTCCTATAATTCACCCCTCCACTTT,CAWSVGGRSSYNSPLHF
few,TRBJ2-2,TRBD2,TRBV7-3,TGTGCCAGCAGCTTAACGGTTACCGGGAGGGACACCGGGGAGCTGTTTTTT,CASSLTVTGRDTGELFF
-,TRBJ1-3,-,TRBV4-2,TGTGCCAGCAGCCACCCCATAGTCGGCAACGGAAACACCATATATTTT,CASSHPIVGNGNTIYF
-,TRBJ2-7,-,TRBV27,TGTGCCAGCAGTCCGCGCCGCCCGAGCTCAGGCAGCTACGAGCAGTACTTC,CASSPRRPSSGSYEQYF
-,TRBJ1-1,TRBD1,TRBV9,TGTGCCAGCAGCGTGGAGGACAGGGGGCCTACTGAAGCTTTCTTT,CASSVEDRGPTEAFF
-,TRBJ2-1,TRBD2,TRBV27,TGTGCCAGCAGTTCAATCGGGACTAGCGGGAGTCATGAGCAGTTCTTC,CASSSIGTSGSHEQFF
once,TRBJ1-2,-,TRBV6-5,TGTGCCAGCAGTTACCAAAACTACTATGGCTACACCTTC,CASSYQNYYGYTF
once,TRBJ2-7,TRBD2,TRBV6-5,TGTGCCAGCAGTTACTCCTTGACTAGCGAGATAGATGAGCAGTACTTC,CASSYSLTSEIDEQYF
-,TRBJ2-6,TRBD1,TRBV27,TGTGCTAAAGTACAGGGGGTGACTTTC,CAKVQGVTF
-,TRBJ2-7,TRBD2,TRBV9,TGTGCCAGCAGCTTTTTTCCCGCGGGAGGAGGGAACGAGCAGTACTTC,CASSFFPAGGGNEQYF
-,TRBJ1-4,TRBD1,TRBV4-1,TGCGCCAGCAGGGAAGGGGGCCTGGGGAATGAAAAACTGTTTTTT,CASREGGLGNEKLFF
-,TRBJ2-1,-,TRBV7-9,TGTGCCAGCAGCCTGTTGCGGGGGACAGTGTCCTACAATGAGCAGTTCTTC,CASSLLRGTVSYNEQFF
-,TRBJ1-3,-,TRBV7-9,TGTGCCAGCAGCTCCTACACCAGCTCTGGAAACACCATATATTTT,CASSSYTSSGNTIYF
-,TRBJ2-7,-,TRBV4-1,TGCGCCAGCAGCCATGGGGCGGACACGACCTACGAGCAGTACTTC,CASSHGADTTYEQYF
-,TRBJ2-3,-,TRBV7-9,TGTGCCAGCAGCTTAGCGCTAGTACAGGAGACAGATACGCAGTATTTT,CASSLALVQETDTQYF
-,TRBJ1-2,-,TRBV4-1,TGCGCCAGCAGCCTGTCTCTCTCGGGGGCAGAATTAATAAACTATGGCTACACCTTC,CASSLSLSGAELINYGYTF
-,TRBJ2-7,-,TRBV5-6,TGTGCCAGCAGCTTTGGAGCGGTTAGTACCTACGAGCAGTACTTC,CASSFGAVSTYEQYF
once,TRBJ2-1,TRBD2,TRBV28,TGTGCCAGCAGAACAATACTAGCGGAGCTTTACAATGAGCAGTTCTTC,CASRTILAELYNEQFF
-,TRBJ2-7,TRBD2,TRBV9,TGTGCCAGCAGCGTAGGTTCTAGCGGGAACTACGAGCAGTACTTC,CASSVGSSGNYEQYF
-,TRBJ2-6,-,TRBV7-9,TGTGCCAGCCGACGTCCCCTGATCTCTGGGGCCAACGTCCTGACTTTC,CASRRPLISGANVLTF
-,TRBJ1-2,TRBD1,TRBV30,TGTGCCTGTTACGTTTATGACAGGGGACAGCCCTGGAACTATGGCTACACCTTC,CACYVYDRGQPWNYGYTF
-,TRBJ1-1,TRBD1,TRBV4-1,TGCGCCAGCAGCCATGCTACAGGGGGCGCTGGGACTGAAGCTTTCTTT,CASSHATGGAGTEAFF
-,TRBJ2-2,-,TRBV7-2,TGTGCCAGCAGCCAAGGGGCCTCGGCCGGGGAGCTGTTTTTT,CASSQGASAGELFF
-,TRBJ2-6,-,TRBV9,TGTGCCAGCAGCGTAGTTCGGGAGTCTGGGGCCAACGTCCTGACTTTC,CASSVVRESGANVLTF
-,TRBJ1-3,-,TRBV9,TGTGCCAGCAGCGTCGAAAGCCTCTCTGGAAACACCATATATTTT,CASSVESLSGNTIYF
-,TRBJ2-2,TRBD2,TRBV4-1,TGCGCCAGCAGCCTCGGGACTAGCGGTTACACCGGGGAGCTGTTTTTT,CASSLGTSGYTGELFF